This TCR beta chain was sequenced during a study of blood T cell repertoires in COVID-19. The wider study: T cells, B-cell-depleted T cells, or PBMCs provided the cDNA or gDNA that served as material.

The germline CDR1 and CDR2 sequences are SNHLY and FYNNEI. Deletions cut 6 bases from V and 0 bases from J, with 23 bases between. This CDR3 has 18 residues. TCRdb's copy holds only in-frame clones and misses some; the assay was immunoSEQ multiplex PCR. The data hold tens of thousands of clones, with roughly nine tenths observed a single time. The clonotype comes from a man in his fifties or sixties with acute or convalescent COVID-19. Source material: peripheral blood. V usage is TRBV2 and J usage is TRBJ1-1, with a possible D match to TRBD1 (6 bases). CDR3 DNA sequence: TGTGCCAGCAGGAGGGGGGGCTTTGCGGCTTTAATGAACACTGAAGCTTTCTTT. Its translation is CASRRGGFAALMNTEAFF.